This T cell receptor (beta chain) is from a study of T cells in Graves' hyperthyroidism and ophthalmopathy. Researchers took RNA transcripts and amplified the TCR beta CDR3 regions from them. A set of HTBI primers served as the primers for a first-round RT-PCR of the TCR CDR3. MiXCR, applied by TCRdb to the multiplex PCR reads, yields one record per CDR3 protein. The data contain about 560,000 distinct CDR3 sequences, 15% to 17% of them singletons. This CDR3 comprises 14 residues. Trimming shortened V by 7 bases and J by 1 base, and 12 bases separated the two germline ends. Germline V gene data show CDR1 as LNHDA and CDR2 as SQIVND (reference sequence). A patient was excluded if there was uncontrolled infection, other autoimmune disease, pregnancy or lactation.

The sample taken for sequencing was blood. This TCR was recovered from a woman in her thirties with Graves' hyperthyroidism. This sequence joins TRBV19 and TRBJ2-3; D not certain. This CDR3 reads CASTASRGTDTQYF. The CDR3 DNA follows: TGTGCCAGTACAGCGTCAAGGGGCACAGATACGCAGTATTTT.